Listed here is a single TCR beta chain. This entry belongs to a study of blood T cell repertoires in COVID-19. Study overall: Sites in the United States, Italy and Spain provided acute and convalescent COVID-19 samples. T cells, B-cell-depleted T cells, or PBMCs supplied cDNA or gDNA.

CDR1 is SQVTM and CDR2 is ANQGSEA in the germline V gene. CDR3 length: 14 amino acids. J gave up 4 bases and V 4 bases, and 6 bases lay outside the gene matches. Authors' methods: The assay estimated nucleated cells by amplifying reference gene primers. Sequenced by immunoSEQ multiplex PCR; TCRdb stores in-frame clones only, minus some. That table gives V, J and clone size, and the DNA gave D and trimming. This sample has 97,000 or so clones, with less than 95% found just once. This sequence originates from a man in his fifties with acute or convalescent COVID-19. The sample taken for sequencing was peripheral blood. This chain joins TRBV29-1 and TRBJ2-7; TRBD2 aligns across 11 bases. CDR3 nucleotides: TGCAGCGTTGCGGTAGCGGGAGGGTGGTACGAGCAGTACTTC. Amino acid sequence: CSVAVAGGWYEQYF.